A selection of T cell receptor beta chains follows, all from one sample in a study of T cell repertoires in cytomegalovirus infection. TCRdb reprocessed the reads with MiXCR, giving one entry per CDR3 protein. The sample yields fewer than 55,000 distinct CDR3 sequences, around a fifth seen once. For these TCRs, the target antigens are not known. The sequences come from CD8+ T cells from cultured PBMCs, collected from culture after CMV antigen stimulation. Receptors originate from a human donor in good health (CMV status not recorded). Some clones in this sample may be carry-over from other donors' samples. CDR3s include the opening cysteine and the closing phenylalanine or tryptophan. The order of the fields is CDR3 protein, CDR3 DNA, V gene, D gene, clone size, J gene. A D gene is named only where the DNA matches it firmly. Size tells how often a clone was seen (once, few, many) or the class of an expanded clone, and some rows leave it out.

CASKRGNTDTQYF TGTGCCAGCAAGAGGGGTAACACAGATACGCAGTATTTT TRBV12-3/TRBV12-4 NA few TRBJ2-3
CASSPAGGGPMETQYF TGTGCCAGCAGCCCCGCTGGGGGGGGGCCGATGGAGACCCAGTACTTC TRBV11-2 NA NA TRBJ2-5
CASSLKSSSGANVLTF TGTGCCAGCAGCCTTAAAAGTAGCTCTGGGGCCAACGTCCTGACTTTC TRBV5-5 NA few TRBJ2-6
CASSDSTNEKLFF TGTGCCAGCTCGGACAGCACCAATGAAAAACTGTTTTTT TRBV7-2 NA NA TRBJ1-4
CASSSTGLSGEQYF TGTGCCAGCAGCTCAACTGGACTATCTGGAGAGCAGTACTTC TRBV11-2 NA few TRBJ2-7
CASSYSRTGGPPRTNYGYTF TGTGCCAGCAGTTACTCCAGGACAGGGGGCCCGCCTAGGACTAACTATGGCTACACCTTC TRBV6-6 TRBD1 few TRBJ1-2
CASSWTTSPNTGELFF TGTGCCAGCAGCTGGACGACTAGCCCGAACACCGGGGAGCTGTTTTTT TRBV7-8 TRBD2 NA TRBJ2-2
CASRPSGTGPTGELFF TGTGCCAGCAGGCCCTCCGGGACAGGGCCCACCGGGGAGCTGTTTTTT TRBV28 TRBD1 NA TRBJ2-2
CASSRSGTDNEKLFF TGTGCCAGCAGCCGGAGCGGGACAGATAATGAAAAACTGTTTTTT TRBV9 TRBD1 few TRBJ1-4
CASSYDSWTGEDTQYF TGTGCCAGCAGTTACGACTCCTGGACAGGGGAGGATACGCAGTATTTT TRBV6-2/TRBV6-3 TRBD1 NA TRBJ2-3
CASSSPGVLGSGGPSSYNEQFF TGTGCCAGCAGCTCCCCTGGGGTTTTGGGCAGCGGGGGGCCCAGCTCCTACAATGAGCAGTTCTTC TRBV7-9 TRBD2 few TRBJ2-1
CASSLALTGTNYGYTF TGTGCCAGCAGCTTAGCCTTGACGGGGACTAACTATGGCTACACCTTC TRBV7-9 NA NA TRBJ1-2
CASSEALQLAGDDTDTQYF TGTGCCAGCAGTGAAGCGCTTCAACTAGCGGGGGATGACACAGATACGCAGTATTTT TRBV6-1 TRBD2 few TRBJ2-3
CASSPVAGVGFTTEAFF TGTGCCAGCAGCCCCGTAGCGGGCGTGGGGTTTACAACTGAAGCTTTCTTT TRBV7-8 NA NA TRBJ1-1
CASSLVWRQGASGANVLTF TGTGCCAGCAGCTTAGTTTGGAGACAGGGGGCGTCTGGGGCCAACGTCCTGACTTTC TRBV7-2 TRBD1 NA TRBJ2-6
CASSVYTGQPQHF TGTGCCAGCAGTGTTTACACGGGCCAGCCCCAGCATTTT TRBV6-1 NA NA TRBJ1-5
CSVEPAGLAGGTADTQYF TGCAGCGTTGAGCCCGCCGGGCTAGCGGGGGGGACTGCAGATACGCAGTATTTT TRBV29-1 TRBD2 many TRBJ2-3
CASSYSTGGKLFF TGTGCCAGCAGTTACTCTACAGGTGGCAAACTGTTTTTT TRBV6-5 NA many TRBJ1-4
CASSLGQGTWEAFF TGTGCCAGCAGCCTCGGACAGGGGACCTGGGAAGCTTTCTTT TRBV7-2 TRBD1 many TRBJ1-1
CASSPRQGTNYGYTF TGTGCCAGCAGCCCACGACAGGGAACTAACTATGGCTACACCTTC TRBV7-9 TRBD1 few TRBJ1-2
CASSVRGDTYNEQFF TGTGCCAGCAGCGTACGGGGAGATACTTACAATGAGCAGTTCTTC TRBV9 NA NA TRBJ2-1
CASSPTQGLVYEQYF TGTGCCAGCAGCCCGACCCAAGGCCTCGTGTACGAGCAGTACTTC TRBV7-2 NA few TRBJ2-7
CASSLFLKRPLHF TGTGCCAGCAGCTTATTCCTGAAGCGACCCCTCCACTTT TRBV7-2 NA few TRBJ1-6
CASRQGRGINYGYTF TGCGCCAGCCGCCAGGGACGCGGAATAAACTATGGCTACACCTTC TRBV5-1 NA NA TRBJ1-2
CASSLESGTGIPYNEQFF TGTGCCAGCAGCTTAGAGTCAGGGACAGGGATCCCCTACAATGAGCAGTTCTTC TRBV7-6 TRBD1 NA TRBJ2-1
CASSLEGRYNQPQHF TGTGCCAGCAGCTTAGAGGGAAGGTACAATCAGCCCCAGCATTTT TRBV7-2 NA NA TRBJ1-5
CASRKAGGSEQFF TGTGCCAGCAGAAAAGCGGGGGGCAGTGAGCAGTTCTTC TRBV27 TRBD2 NA TRBJ2-1
CASSLRQIATEAFF TGTGCCAGCAGCCTCCGGCAGATCGCCACTGAAGCTTTCTTT TRBV7-2 NA once TRBJ1-1
CASSLAGGQKNIQYF TGTGCCAGCAGCTTAGCGGGGGGACAGAAAAACATTCAGTACTTC TRBV7-9 NA few TRBJ2-4
CASSLGPTFNTEAFF TGTGCCAGCAGCTTGGGGCCCACATTTAACACTGAAGCTTTCTTT TRBV7-9 NA NA TRBJ1-1
CASSFLRDRINYGYTF TGTGCCAGCAGCTTCCTCCGGGACAGAATAAACTATGGCTACACCTTC TRBV7-9 TRBD1 NA TRBJ1-2
CASSPYVGYEQYF TGTGCCAGCAGCCCTTACGTGGGCTACGAGCAGTACTTC TRBV5-4 NA NA TRBJ2-7
CASSVTAGGQADTQYF TGTGCCAGCAGCGTAACGGCGGGGGGGCAGGCAGATACGCAGTATTTT TRBV9 TRBD2 NA TRBJ2-3
CASSLAHDEQYF TGTGCCAGCAGCTTAGCCCACGACGAGCAGTACTTC TRBV7-9 NA few TRBJ2-7
CASRPGLLATEAFF TGTGCCAGCAGACCAGGGCTGTTGGCCACTGAAGCTTTCTTT TRBV6-2/TRBV6-3 NA few TRBJ1-1
CASSYILSNQPQHF TGTGCCAGCAGTTACATCTTAAGCAATCAGCCCCAGCATTTT TRBV12-3/TRBV12-4 NA few TRBJ1-5
CASSYGLYNEQFF TGTGCCAGCAGTTACGGACTATACAATGAGCAGTTCTTC TRBV6-2/TRBV6-3 NA NA TRBJ2-1
CASRGGGHTYNEQFF TGTGCCAGCAGGGGCGGGGGGCATACCTACAATGAGCAGTTCTTC TRBV6-2/TRBV6-3 TRBD2 NA TRBJ2-1
CASRHMDRNTEAFF TGTGCCAGCAGACATATGGACAGGAACACTGAAGCTTTCTTT TRBV7-9 NA NA TRBJ1-1
CASSLTGGPDEQYF TGTGCCAGCAGCCTTACAGGGGGCCCCGACGAGCAGTACTTC TRBV7-2 TRBD1 few TRBJ2-7
CASSLARQGGEKLFF TGTGCCAGCAGCTTAGCCCGACAGGGAGGTGAAAAACTGTTTTTT TRBV7-9 TRBD1 NA TRBJ1-4
CSARVGGAKNIQYF TGCAGTGCTAGAGTTGGGGGTGCCAAAAACATTCAGTACTTC TRBV20-1 NA few TRBJ2-4
CASSLARAREEKLFF TGTGCCAGCAGCTTAGCGCGAGCGAGGGAAGAAAAACTGTTTTTT TRBV7-8 NA NA TRBJ1-4
CASSPNTGSGALGYTF TGTGCCAGCAGCCCGAACACGGGGAGCGGAGCGCTTGGCTACACCTTC TRBV6-1 NA NA TRBJ1-2
CASSLVVQETQYF TGTGCCAGCAGCTTAGTTGTCCAAGAGACCCAGTACTTC TRBV11-2 NA NA TRBJ2-5
CASNPGNERYGYTF TGTGCCAGCAACCCAGGGAACGAGCGCTATGGCTACACCTTC TRBV6-2/TRBV6-3 NA few TRBJ1-2
CASSYSGQGRRDTQYF TGTGCCAGCAGTTACTCCGGACAGGGAAGGAGGGATACGCAGTATTTT TRBV6-2/TRBV6-3 TRBD1 NA TRBJ2-3
CASTLLGVSRYGYTF TGTGCCAGCACCTTACTTGGGGTATCGCGATATGGCTACACCTTC TRBV11-2 NA few TRBJ1-2
CASSPGTRNYGYTF TGTGCCAGCAGTCCCGGGACACGGAACTATGGCTACACCTTC TRBV12-3/TRBV12-4 NA NA TRBJ1-2
CASSLGNLQPQHF TGTGCCAGCAGCTTAGGGAATTTGCAGCCCCAGCATTTT TRBV7-6 NA few TRBJ1-5
CASSSVPGKETQYF TGTGCCAGCAGCTCGGTTCCGGGAAAAGAGACCCAGTACTTC TRBV7-6 NA few TRBJ2-5
CASSPQGVSYEQYF TGTGCCAGCAGCCCCCAGGGGGTCTCCTACGAGCAGTACTTC TRBV12-3/TRBV12-4 TRBD1 NA TRBJ2-7
CASSPWDIASYEQYF TGTGCCAGCAGCCCGTGGGACATCGCCTCCTACGAGCAGTACTTC TRBV7-8 NA many TRBJ2-7
CASRGPNSNQPQHF TGTGCCAGCAGGGGTCCCAATAGCAATCAGCCCCAGCATTTT TRBV7-9 NA NA TRBJ1-5
CASSKWSGEAYEQYF TGTGCCAGTAGTAAGTGGTCCGGGGAAGCCTACGAGCAGTACTTC TRBV19 NA few TRBJ2-7
CASSSRDSTDTQYF TGTGCCAGCAGCTCAAGGGACAGCACAGATACGCAGTATTTT TRBV13 NA NA TRBJ2-3
CASSQILAAGGANVLTF TGCGCCAGCAGCCAAATACTAGCGGCTGGTGGGGCCAACGTCCTGACTTTC TRBV4-1 TRBD2 NA TRBJ2-6
CASSNPRIFPYEQYF TGTGCCAGCAGCAATCCCAGGATTTTCCCCTACGAGCAGTACTTC TRBV6-2/TRBV6-3 NA few TRBJ2-7
CASSPGHSGNTIYF TGTGCCAGCAGTCCTGGACATTCTGGAAACACCATATATTTT TRBV12-3/TRBV12-4 NA many TRBJ1-3
CASSLGTGDYGYTF TGTGCCAGCAGTTTAGGGACAGGGGACTATGGCTACACCTTC TRBV28 TRBD1 few TRBJ1-2